A single sample is the source of the 18 T cell receptor beta chains below, sequenced in a study of blood T cell repertoires in COVID-19. Clones were read by immunoSEQ multiplex PCR, and TCRdb kept only the in-frame ones, dropping some. Of 65,000 or so clones listed, over 60% are singletons. Sequencing was carried out using peripheral blood. These receptors originate from a woman aged 45-59 years with active or convalescent COVID-19.

This chain uses TRBV2 with TRBJ2-7; TRBD2 agrees at 9 bases. Trimming at V came to 4 bases and at J to 9 bases, leaving 19 bases not matched to a gene. Germline CDR1 is SNHLY and CDR2 is FYNNEI. This CDR3 is 17 amino acids long. DNA of the CDR3: TGTGCCAGCAGTGCCCGCACTAGCGGGCAAGACCCTTTCGGGCAGTACTTC. As protein: CASSARTSGQDPFGQYF.

The chain couples TRBV3-1 (or the pseudogene TRBV3-2) to TRBJ2-7; weak D call: TRBD1 (6 bases). The CDR3 covers 16 residues. The germline CDR1 and CDR2 sequences are LGHDT and YNNKEL (reference sequence). The germline V and J ends were trimmed by 4 bases and 6 bases, with 22 bases remaining between them. The CDR3, as DNA: TGTGCCAGCAGCCGAACAGTAAGGGCAGGGGACGGCGAGCAGTACTTC. This encodes CASSRTVRAGDGEQYF.

This clone has only one observation. In DNA, the CDR3 is TGTGCCAGCAGCAAACAGGGGTCCGGGGAGCTGTTTTTT. Translation: CASSKQGSGELFF. The chain employs TRBV6-5 and TRBJ2-2; TRBD1 aligns across 7 bases. Trimming cost V 6 bases and J 6 bases; bases outside gene matches: 4. Germline lookup yields CDR1 MNHEY and CDR2 SVGAGI. This CDR3 is built from 13 residues.

The count of this clone is one. The rearrangement joins TRBV6-1 to TRBJ2-1, with unresolved D. The CDR3 consists of 17 residues. The V end was cut by 0 bases, the J end by 7 bases, with 19 bases between. Germline CDR1 is MNHNS and CDR2 is SASEGT. As DNA, the CDR3 is TGTGCCAGCAGTGAAGCGCACCGAGCCCGACTCGATAATGAGCAGTTCTTC. Translating it yields CASSEAHRARLDNEQFF.

This chain joins TRBV5-4 and TRBJ2-1; TRBD2 matches at 13 bases. With V trimmed by 4 bases and J by 8 bases, 15 bases remained unmatched. This CDR3 has 18 residues. Per germline, CDR1 SGHNT and CDR2 YYREEE (reference sequence). CDR3 sequence (DNA): TGTGCCAGCAGCCCATTCAACTTACTAGCGGGAGGGTTGGATGAGCAGTTCTTC. This translates into CASSPFNLLAGGLDEQFF.

This chain joins TRBV3-1 (or the pseudogene TRBV3-2) and TRBJ2-2, with 8 bases that match TRBD2. After removal of 4 bases from V and 4 bases from J, the junction contained 8 bases not matched to a gene. This CDR3 region has 16 residues. Germline assignment: CDR1 LGHDT and CDR2 YNNKEL (reference sequence). The CDR3 DNA reads TGTGCCAGCAGCCGATCCGGGACTAGGGTCACCGGGGAGCTGTTTTTT. Amino acids: CASSRSGTRVTGELFF.

This clone turned up a few times. The V gene is TRBV13, the J gene TRBJ2-2, with 10 bases fitting TRBD2. Germline V gives CDR1 PRHDT, CDR2 FYEKMQ (reference sequence). The CDR3 length is 16 residues. J gave up 5 bases and V 5 bases, and 8 bases lay outside the gene matches. The CDR3 nucleotides are TGTGCCAGCAGCCGACTACTAGCGGGATTAACCGGGGAGCTGTTTTTT. This sequence encodes CASSRLLAGLTGELFF.

V gene TRBV30 combines with J gene TRBJ1-2; D might be TRBD1 (6 bases). V was trimmed by 3 bases and J by 8 bases, leaving 16 bases between them. Germline values: CDR1 GTSNPN, CDR2 SVGIG (reference sequence). The CDR3 is 13 amino acids. CDR3 DNA sequence: TGTGCCTGGAGGCCCCGGGGGGCTTTAGGCTACACCTTC. Residues: CAWRPRGALGYTF.

The chain uses TRBV2 and TRBJ1-4, with 7 bases fitting TRBD1. The CDR3 runs 14 residues. V gave up 2 bases and J gave up 4 bases; unmatched junction bases: 1. The germline gives CDR1 SNHLY, CDR2 FYNNEI. CDR3 DNA: TGTGCCAGCAGTGAAAACAGGGGTAATGAAAAACTGTTTTTT. As protein: CASSENRGNEKLFF.

J is TRBJ2-7 and V is TRBV7-2, with D unresolved. This CDR3 has 12 residues. Deletions cut 4 bases from V and 4 bases from J, with 8 bases between. CDR1 and CDR2 from the germline V gene are SGHTA and FQGNSA. The CDR3 nucleotides read TGTGCCAGCAGCTCGCAGAGGTACGAGCAGTACTTC. Translation gives CASSSQRYEQYF. Full variable domain (outside the CDR3, taken from reference TRBV7-2 and TRBJ2-7): GAGVSQSPSNKVTEKGKDVELRCDPISGHTALYWYRQSLGQGLEFLIYFQGNSAPDKSGLPSDRFSAERTGGSVSTLTIQRTQQEDSAVYLCASSSQRYEQYFGPGTRLTVT.

The CDR3 sequence: CASQEDLTGEKLFF. Here the CDR3 DNA reads TGTGCCAGCCAGGAGGACCTGACGGGGGAAAAACTGTTTTTT. The chain carries TRBV2 and TRBJ1-4; D unresolved. V dropped 8 bases and J dropped 8 bases, with 18 bases sitting between them. Germline CDR1 is SNHLY and CDR2 is FYNNEI. CDR3 size: 14 residues.

This chain links TRBV19 with TRBJ1-1; TRBD1 aligns across 8 bases. Germline loops: CDR1 LNHDA, CDR2 SQIVND (reference sequence). The CDR3 has 14 amino acids. Trimming at V came to 2 bases and at J to 4 bases, leaving 3 bases not matched to a gene. CDR3 sequence reads: CASSIQGASTEAFF. In DNA, the CDR3 is TGTGCCAGTAGTATACAGGGGGCCAGCACTGAAGCTTTCTTT.

V usage is TRBV4-3 and J usage is TRBJ1-2, with 9 bases aligning to TRBD1. Per germline, CDR1 LGHNA and CDR2 YSLEER. The CDR3 totals 17 residues. V was pared by 0 bases and J by 6 bases, with 11 bases of the junction left unmatched. The CDR3 region has the DNA TGCGCCAGCAGCCAAGATCTAAGCGTCGGGACAGGGCATGGCTACACCTTC. Translating gives CASSQDLSVGTGHGYTF.

The V gene is TRBV7-3, the J gene TRBJ2-1; 10 bases agree with TRBD2. The CDR3 length is 15 residues. V shed 5 bases and J 6 bases; nucleotides not matched to a gene: 7. CDR1 and CDR2 (germline): SGHTA, FQGTGA. The chain's CDR3 is CASSPGLASSNEQFF. CDR3 DNA: TGTGCCAGCAGCCCGGGACTAGCGAGCTCCAATGAGCAGTTCTTC.

V is TRBV6-5 and J is TRBJ1-1, with D tentatively TRBD1 (5 bases). V was cut by 2 bases and J by 1 base, with 11 bases left in between. CDR3 size: 15 residues. Germline CDR1 and CDR2: MNHEY and SVGAGI. CDR3 DNA sequence: TGTGCCAGCAGTTACCGACAGATACCGAACACTGAAGCTTTCTTT. This encodes CASSYRQIPNTEAFF.

The chain is built from TRBV6-2 or TRBV6-3 and TRBJ1-2, with D maybe TRBD1 (5 bases). CDR3 length: 15 amino acids. Germline CDR1 reads MNHEY; CDR2 reads SVGEGT. Trimming took 3 bases from V and 2 from J, leaving 13 bases between them. The CDR3 spells CASSYSTEPNYGYTF. The CDR3 bases are TGTGCCAGCAGTTATTCGACAGAGCCCAACTATGGCTACACCTTC.

The CDR3 protein is CASSRGREVQPQHF. The CDR3 bases are TGCGCCAGCAGCCGCGGACGGGAGGTGCAGCCCCAGCATTTT. The J gene is TRBJ1-5, the V gene TRBV4-3; D call uncertain. This CDR3 contains 14 residues. Germline loops: CDR1 LGHNA, CDR2 YSLEER. The V gene lost 4 bases and the J gene lost 7 bases, with 14 bases spanning the gap.

J is TRBJ2-1 and V is TRBV5-1; possibly TRBD2 for D (5 bases). This CDR3 comprises 14 residues. Germline V CDR1 and CDR2: SGHRS, YFSETQ. With 3 bases removed from V and 3 bases from J, the gap between germline ends came to 10 bases. The CDR3 nucleotides are TGCGCCAGCAGCTGGGGTGGACTCTACAATGAGCAGTTCTTC. Its translation: CASSWGGLYNEQFF.